These 3 T cell receptor beta chains share one sample of origin, sequenced in a study of identical twins. MiXCR, applied by TCRdb to the 5' RACE reads, yields one record per CDR3 protein. The sample gives about 700,000 distinct CDR3 sequences, under 9% of which show up once; approximately 0.96% is in the top ten. These same data were also listed under a study on yellow fever vaccine responses in identical twins.

The sequencing input was PBMCs. The receptors were sampled from a woman between 18 and 29 years old in good health.

J is TRBJ1-6 and V is TRBV6-5, with D possibly matching TRBD1 (6 bases). V lost 0 bases and J 6 bases, leaving 12 bases between the germline ends. Germline V lookup: CDR1 MNHEY, CDR2 SVGAGI. This CDR3 is 16 amino acids long. The CDR3 region is CASSYSSGAGNSPLHF. The CDR3 DNA reads as TGTGCCAGCAGTTACTCATCAGGGGCTGGTAATTCACCCCTCCACTTT.

Concerning this clonotype: A much larger clone lies a single base off, so this may be a read error. V and J are TRBV10-3 and TRBJ2-7, with a possible D match to TRBD1 (6 bases). Between the trimmed V and J ends, which lost 7 bases and 5 bases, there was a span of 12 bases. The V gene's germline CDR1 is ENHRY and CDR2 SYGVKD. CDR3 length: 12 amino acids. CDR3 protein: CAIKEQGDEQYF. The CDR3 bases are TGTGCCATCAAAGAACAGGGAGACGAGCAGTACTTC.

In regard to this clonotype: At one end the junction does not follow the germline gene, possibly because of a read error. This chain joins TRBV7-7 and TRBJ2-5; D is possibly TRBD1 (6 bases). The CDR3 contains 15 residues. CDR1 is SSHAT and CDR2 is FNYEAQ in the germline V gene (reference sequence). The CDR3 loop is CASSLETQGDETQYF. DNA for the CDR3: TGTGCTAGCAGCTTGGAGACACAGGGCGATGAGACCCAGTACTTC.